This T cell receptor (beta chain) was profiled in a study of OX40 agonist ivuxolimab in advanced cancers. For the study at large: The dose-escalation cohort had hepatocellular carcinoma, melanoma, renal cell or head and neck cancer.

Study results and caveats: Both blood CD4+ and CD8+ T cells showed clonal growth by week 6 at 0.1 to 3.0 mg/kg.

This clone was observed a few times. Its antigen is unidentified. Sequencing was performed with immunoSEQ multiplex PCR; in TCRdb, only in-frame clones are kept and a portion is missing. This table has some 77,000 clones, around nine tenths appearing once. Germline loops: CDR1 SGHDT, CDR2 YYEEEE. The CDR3 extends over 12 amino acids. V was shortened by 4 bases and J by 7 bases, with 12 bases between the two germline ends. The TCR sequence derives from an adult with an advanced solid tumor such as melanoma, head and neck, liver or kidney cancer. This sample comprised CD4+ or CD8+ T cells sorted from blood, obtained in a trial of the OX40 agonist ivuxolimab. The rearrangement joins TRBV5-6 to TRBJ2-7; D is tentatively TRBD1 or TRBD2 (6 bases each). In DNA, the CDR3 is TGTGCCAGCAGCCTTCGGAGGGGGGAGCAGTACTTC. Translation gives CASSLRRGEQYF.